These T cell receptor beta chains were read from a single sample in a study of OX40 agonist ivuxolimab in advanced cancers. Libraries were prepared by immunoSEQ multiplex PCR; TCRdb keeps only in-frame clonotypes and omits some of them. The table records 40,000 to 50,000 clones, approximately 87% of them present only once. The material was CD4+ or CD8+ T cells sorted from blood, obtained in a trial of the OX40 agonist ivuxolimab. The receptors shown here come from an adult with an advanced solid tumor such as melanoma, head and neck, liver or kidney cancer. The CDR3 runs from the conserved cysteine through the conserved F or W. Fields, in order: clone size, J gene, D gene, V gene, CDR3 DNA, CDR3 protein. The D gene is left open where the match is weak. Expanded clones get a size class; other rows say once, few or many, or leave the size out.

NA | TRBJ2-5 | NA | TRBV7-8 | TGTGCCAGCAGCTCTATTGGGGCAGGCCAAGAGACCCAGTACTTC | CASSSIGAGQETQYF
NA | TRBJ2-2 | NA | TRBV7-3 | TGTGCCAGCAGCTCCCCGAACTCGGCCGGGGAGCTGTTTTTT | CASSSPNSAGELFF
NA | TRBJ2-3 | NA | TRBV20-1 | TGCAGTGTTAAGGGGGCAGATACGCAGTATTTT | CSVKGADTQYF
NA | TRBJ2-1 | NA | TRBV7-3 | TGTGCCAGCAGCTTAAAGGGGGGGAATGAGCAGTTCTTC | CASSLKGGNEQFF
NA | TRBJ1-5 | NA | TRBV18 | TGTGCCAGCTCACCCTTAGAGAATCAGCCCCAGCATTTT | CASSPLENQPQHF
NA | TRBJ2-3 | NA | TRBV9 | TGTGCCAGCAGCCCAAAGGGTGGGAGCACAGATACGCAGTATTTT | CASSPKGGSTDTQYF
NA | TRBJ1-3 | TRBD1 | TRBV9 | TGTGCCAGCAGCAAAGGGACAGACGGAAACACCATATATTTT | CASSKGTDGNTIYF
NA | TRBJ2-1 | NA | TRBV19 | TGTGCCAGTAGTATAAGGGGATCACGGTCCTACAATGAGCAGTTCTTC | CASSIRGSRSYNEQFF
NA | TRBJ1-2 | NA | TRBV5-1 | TGCGCCAGCAGCCAATCACCCATGGGGGTGGGAGGCTACACCTTC | CASSQSPMGVGGYTF
NA | TRBJ2-4 | NA | TRBV12-5 | TGTGCTAGTGGTCTCGGACTTGGTGGGGACATTCAGTACTTC | CASGLGLGGDIQYF
NA | TRBJ2-1 | TRBD1 | TRBV28 | TGTGCCAGCAGTACACCGGGACAGGGGAACAATGAGCAGTTCTTC | CASSTPGQGNNEQFF
once | TRBJ1-1 | NA | TRBV2 | TGTGCCAGCAAACGGTACGCTAATACAGGGTCCAATATGAACACTGAAGCTTTCTTT | CASKRYANTGSNMNTEAFF
NA | TRBJ2-2 | NA | TRBV4-1 | TGCGCCAGCCTACCGGGTCCGAACACCGGGGAGCTGTTTTTT | CASLPGPNTGELFF
NA | TRBJ2-1 | NA | TRBV11-2 | TGTGCCAGCAGCTTAGAGGGGATTCACAATGAGCAGTTCTTC | CASSLEGIHNEQFF
NA | TRBJ2-5 | NA | TRBV6-1 | TGTGCCAGCAGTACCCAAGAGACCCAGTACTTC | CASSTQETQYF
few | TRBJ2-2 | NA | TRBV5-4 | TGTGCCAGCAGCTTTGTTGACACCGGGGAGCTGTTTTTT | CASSFVDTGELFF
once | TRBJ2-1 | NA | TRBV30 | TGTGCCTGGAGTCGAGCGGGTACGACTTACAATGAGCAGTTCTTC | CAWSRAGTTYNEQFF
few | TRBJ1-6 | TRBD1 | TRBV18 | TGTGCCAGCTCACCACAAGACAGGGCCAATTCACCCCTCCACTTT | CASSPQDRANSPLHF
NA | TRBJ2-7 | NA | TRBV11-2 | TGTGCCAGCAGCTTTCTTGAATCCTACGAGCAGTACTTC | CASSFLESYEQYF
NA | TRBJ1-5 | NA | TRBV2 | TGTGCCAGCAGTGAGGTTAGGTCCGGAATTGGCAATCAGCCCCAGCATTTT | CASSEVRSGIGNQPQHF
NA | TRBJ1-2 | NA | TRBV4-1 | TGCGCCAGCAGCCAGGCCACCGGACGGGGCTACACCTTC | CASSQATGRGYTF
NA | TRBJ2-7 | NA | TRBV29-1 | TGCAGCGCCACCCAGGGTTACGAGCAGTACTTC | CSATQGYEQYF
few | TRBJ1-6 | NA | TRBV2 | TGTGCCAGCAGTTTAACACCGGGCAATTCACCCCTCCACTTT | CASSLTPGNSPLHF
few | TRBJ2-5 | NA | TRBV7-8 | TGTGCCAGCAGCTTAGGGTCGTTTGTAACAGCTCAAGAGACCCAGTACTTC | CASSLGSFVTAQETQYF
NA | TRBJ1-2 | NA | TRBV19 | TGTGCCAGTAGTACTACCTCCACAGGGTCCCCCTATGGCTACACCTTC | CASSTTSTGSPYGYTF
NA | TRBJ2-3 | TRBD1 | TRBV2 | TGTGCCAGCAAGGACAGGGGTTCCACAGATACGCAGTATTTT | CASKDRGSTDTQYF
NA | TRBJ2-1 | NA | TRBV7-2 | TGTGCCAGCAACTTCGGGGGCTACAATGAGCAGTTCTTC | CASNFGGYNEQFF
NA | TRBJ1-5 | NA | TRBV7-8 | TGTGTCAGCAGCCGACAGGCCAGTCAGCCCCAGCATTTT | CVSSRQASQPQHF
few | TRBJ2-5 | TRBD1 | TRBV7-7 | TGTGCTAGCAGCTTAGGACAGGGGGCATGGGCCCAGTACTTC | CASSLGQGAWAQYF
NA | TRBJ2-3 | TRBD2 | TRBV7-2 | TGTGCCAGCAGCACAGACTCGGGAGGTACGCAGTATTTT | CASSTDSGGTQYF
NA | TRBJ1-5 | NA | TRBV7-9 | TGTGCCAGCAGCCCAGGGTTGGGGAATCAGCCCCAGCATTTT | CASSPGLGNQPQHF
NA | TRBJ1-4 | TRBD1 | TRBV6-1 | TGTGCCAGCAGTTCTGGGACAGCAACTAATGAAAAACTGTTTTTT | CASSSGTATNEKLFF
NA | TRBJ1-3 | TRBD1 | TRBV9 | TGTGCCAGCAGCTTAACAGGGGTTGGAAACACCATATATTTT | CASSLTGVGNTIYF
NA | TRBJ2-5 | TRBD2 | TRBV5-1 | TGCGCCAGCAGGGCCGGGACTAACCAAGAGACCCAGTACTTC | CASRAGTNQETQYF
NA | TRBJ2-3 | NA | TRBV30 | TGTGCCTGGAAACAGGTAGATACGCAGTATTTT | CAWKQVDTQYF
NA | TRBJ2-6 | NA | TRBV5-8 | TGTGCCAGCAGGGTTCGTGGGGCCAACGTCCTGACTTTC | CASRVRGANVLTF
NA | TRBJ2-5 | TRBD2 | TRBV9 | TGTGCCAGCAGCTCCCGACTAGCGGGAGAAGAGACCCAGTACTTC | CASSSRLAGEETQYF
NA | TRBJ2-2 | NA | TRBV18 | TGTGCCAGCTCCCAGGAGACAGACTCCACCGGGGAGCTGTTTTTT | CASSQETDSTGELFF
NA | TRBJ2-3 | TRBD2 | TRBV2 | TGTGCCAGCAGTCTCGGACTAGCGCGGGGAGATACGCAGTATTTT | CASSLGLARGDTQYF
NA | TRBJ2-3 | TRBD2 | TRBV19 | TGTGCCAGTAGTCCCCTAGCGGGAGGGCCCGCAGATACGCAGTATTTT | CASSPLAGGPADTQYF
NA | TRBJ1-1 | NA | TRBV2 | TGTGCCAGCAGCGTGGAAAAGGCGGGGACTGAAGCTTTCTTT | CASSVEKAGTEAFF
NA | TRBJ1-2 | TRBD1 | TRBV7-9 | TGTGCCAGCAGCGGACGGACAGGGGGCGAGAACTATGGCTACACCTTC | CASSGRTGGENYGYTF
NA | TRBJ1-6 | NA | TRBV4-2 | TGTGCCAGCAGCTTGTCGGGACAATCTAATTCACCCCTCCACTTT | CASSLSGQSNSPLHF
once | TRBJ2-3 | NA | TRBV9 | TGTGCCAGCAGCCCCCGCGGGACCTCAGATACGCAGTATTTT | CASSPRGTSDTQYF
once | TRBJ2-7 | NA | TRBV19 | TGTGCCAGTAGTCCTCAAGGAGGGCATATTAGGAAGCAGTACTTC | CASSPQGGHIRKQYF
NA | TRBJ2-1 | TRBD2 | TRBV10-3 | TGTGCCACCTCCCGAAGGGGGGTAGCGGGAGACGATGAGCAGTTCTTC | CATSRRGVAGDDEQFF
NA | TRBJ1-5 | TRBD1 | TRBV10-3 | TGTGCCATCAGGAATGGGACAGATAGCAATCAGCCCCAGCATTTT | CAIRNGTDSNQPQHF
NA | TRBJ1-2 | NA | TRBV7-8 | TGTGCCAGCAGCCCCACCCTCATCAGGACAGCGAGTGGCTACACCTTC | CASSPTLIRTASGYTF
NA | TRBJ2-3 | NA | TRBV30 | TGTGCCTCGAGGGGTCTCACAGATACGCAGTATTTT | CASRGLTDTQYF
NA | TRBJ2-5 | NA | TRBV28 | TGTGCCAGCAGTTTCCCCTCAGGGTCCGGGGAGACCCAGTACTTC | CASSFPSGSGETQYF